This is a list of T cell receptor beta chains from one sample in a study of cytomegalovirus exposure and HLA in healthy donors. Sequencing was performed with immunoSEQ multiplex PCR; in TCRdb, only in-frame clones are kept and a portion is missing. The table lists tens of thousands of clones, around 90% of them singletons, with roughly 3.8% in the top ten. Sequenced material: PBMCs. The receptor set was obtained from a woman aged 18 to 35 in good health and CMV-seropositive. Each CDR3 is given with its conserved first and last residue. D genes are given only for firm matches. A clone size is listed for some rows: how often the clone was seen (once, few, many), or a class if it is expanded.

j_gene,v_gene,abundance,d_gene,CDR3aa,CDR3nt
TRBJ1-1,TRBV15,.,TRBD1,CATSGRTGLNTEAFF,TGTGCCACCAGCGGACGGACAGGGCTGAACACTGAAGCTTTCTTT
TRBJ1-1,TRBV6-5,once,.,CASSYSTPAGVTEAFF,TGTGCCAGCAGTTACTCGACCCCGGCGGGGGTAACTGAAGCTTTCTTT
TRBJ2-3,TRBV7-8,.,.,CASSPQSTDTQYF,TGTGCCAGCAGCCCCCAGAGCACAGATACGCAGTATTTT
TRBJ1-2,TRBV7-2,.,.,CASSPPKAGYGYTF,TGTGCCAGCAGCCCGCCCAAGGCAGGCTATGGCTACACCTTC
TRBJ2-5,TRBV14,.,TRBD1,CASRETGNGETQYF,TGTGCCAGCAGAGAGACAGGGAATGGGGAGACCCAGTACTTC
TRBJ2-7,TRBV5-8,.,.,CASSFGGWGVSYEQYF,TGTGCCAGCAGCTTCGGAGGGTGGGGGGTCTCCTACGAGCAGTACTTC
TRBJ1-1,TRBV5-4,.,.,CASSFPGMNTEAFF,TGTGCCAGCAGCTTCCCAGGGATGAACACTGAAGCTTTCTTT
TRBJ1-1,TRBV30,.,.,CACRLGGGGTEAFF,TGTGCCTGCCGTTTAGGGGGTGGTGGAACTGAAGCTTTCTTT
TRBJ2-7,TRBV5-1,.,TRBD1,CASSKTPTGYEGAQYF,TGCGCCAGCAGCAAGACCCCGACAGGGTATGAGGGGGCGCAGTACTTC
TRBJ2-7,TRBV29-1,.,.,CSVGGHGDIDEQYF,TGCAGCGTTGGAGGACACGGTGACATCGACGAGCAGTACTTC
TRBJ2-2,TRBV7-6,few,.,CASSTETVNTGELFF,TGTGCCAGCAGCACAGAGACGGTGAACACCGGGGAGCTGTTTTTT
TRBJ1-5,TRBV27,.,TRBD1,CATRTGNQPQHF,TGTGCCACCCGGACAGGGAATCAGCCCCAGCATTTT
TRBJ1-1,TRBV18,.,.,CASSLAGAHTEAFF,TGTGCCAGCTCATTAGCGGGGGCGCACACTGAAGCTTTCTTT
TRBJ2-7,TRBV28,.,.,CASSLNPLSRYEQYF,TGTGCCAGCAGTCTAAACCCTCTCTCTCGCTACGAGCAGTACTTC
TRBJ2-5,TRBV2,.,TRBD1,CASSDYRGLQETQYF,TGTGCCAGCAGTGACTACAGGGGGCTACAAGAGACCCAGTACTTC
TRBJ2-3,TRBV6-1,.,.,CASSGGWEDTQYF,TGTGCCAGCAGTGGGGGATGGGAGGATACGCAGTATTTT
TRBJ1-2,TRBV5-1,.,TRBD1,CASSLTSDRVRGYTF,TGCGCCAGCAGCTTGACCTCAGACAGGGTTCGCGGCTACACCTTC
TRBJ2-2,TRBV19,.,.,CASSIALRARELFF,TGTGCCAGTAGTATTGCCCTGAGAGCCCGGGAGCTGTTTTTT
TRBJ2-6,TRBV9,.,.,CASSGQVSGANVLTF,TGTGCCAGCAGCGGACAGGTCTCTGGGGCCAACGTCCTGACTTTC
TRBJ2-7,TRBV6-1,.,.,CASSVYEQYF,TGTGCCAGCAGTGTATACGAGCAGTACTTC